One and the same sample provided the 11 T cell receptor beta chains below, sequenced in a study of T cells in Graves' hyperthyroidism and ophthalmopathy. RNA transcripts gave rise to amplified TCR beta CDR3 regions. Using the HTBI primer set, a first-round RT-PCR was run on the TCR CDR3. Via MiXCR, TCRdb re-called the multiplex PCR reads, giving one row per CDR3 protein. This sample has some 510,000 distinct CDR3 sequences, with about 20% found just once. The material sequenced was blood. These TCRs come from a man between 18 and 29 years old with Graves' hyperthyroidism.

In this sample, this clonotype turned up many times. The rearrangement links TRBV6-5 to TRBJ2-7; D is uncertain. Germline assignment: CDR1 MNHEY and CDR2 SVGAGI. The ends were cut back, 0 bases at V and 0 bases at J, with 15 bases in the middle. The length of the CDR3 is 17 residues. The CDR3: CASSYSSPVWGSYEQYF. CDR3 bases: TGTGCCAGCAGTTACTCGAGCCCGGTTTGGGGCTCCTACGAGCAGTACTTC.

V and J are TRBV19 and TRBJ1-1, with a weak D call TRBD1 (5 bases). The CDR3 is made up of 13 amino acids. The V gene's germline CDR1 is LNHDA and CDR2 SQIVND (reference sequence). The germline V and J ends were trimmed by 7 bases and 4 bases, with 13 bases remaining between them. The CDR3 sequence is CASTLGVGTEAFF. CDR3 coding DNA: TGTGCCAGTACCCTGGGGGTGGGCACTGAAGCTTTCTTT.

This clonotype was observed a few times. The junction differs from germline at one of its ends, possibly a read error. V and J are TRBV18 and TRBJ1-2; D gene uncertain. Looked up from germline, CDR1 is KGHSH and CDR2 is LQKENI. This CDR3 contains 13 residues. CDR3 sequence (DNA): TGTGCCAGCTCACCCCGGGAGCTGGATGGCCACACCTTC. It codes for CASSPRELDGHTF.

The chain combines TRBV11-2 with TRBJ2-7, with unresolved D. Germline V CDR1 and CDR2: SGHAT, FQNNGV. Between the trimmed V and J ends, which lost 3 bases and 8 bases, there was a span of 11 bases. The CDR3 runs 12 residues. The CDR3 spells CASSFASDKQYF. The CDR3 DNA follows: TGTGCCAGCAGCTTCGCCTCCGATAAGCAGTACTTC.

This clonotype has a count of ten or more. The V gene is TRBV2, the J gene TRBJ2-7; D is undetermined. The length of the CDR3 is 14 residues. Germline values: CDR1 SNHLY, CDR2 FYNNEI. With 7 bases removed from V and 0 bases from J, the gap between germline ends came to 13 bases. The CDR3 nucleotides are TGTGCCAGCAAACTGATACCCAGCTCCTACGAGCAGTACTTC. As protein: CASKLIPSSYEQYF.

This clonotype was found many times. This chain joins TRBV12-3 or TRBV12-4 and TRBJ1-1; 7 positions agree with TRBD1. The V and J ends lost 2 bases and 5 bases, in that order; junction bases with no gene match: 11. CDR3 length equals 16 residues. The CDR3 coding sequence is TGTGCCAGCAGTTTAAGGGGGACAGTGCGGGAAACTGAAGCTTTCTTT. Its translation: CASSLRGTVRETEAFF.

This clonotype was observed many times. The V and J genes are TRBV20-1 and TRBJ1-1, with 8 positions matching TRBD1. V trimming: 7 bases; J trimming: 2 bases; junction bases outside the gene matches: 6. The CDR3 contains 13 residues. Germline CDR1 and CDR2: DFQATT and SNEGSKA (reference sequence). The CDR3 is CSGHRGFNTEAFF. CDR3 bases: TGCAGTGGTCACAGGGGGTTCAACACTGAAGCTTTCTTT.

This clonotype has a count of ten or more. The genes are TRBV7-9 and TRBJ2-7; D is unclear. The CDR3 has 12 amino acids. The germline V gene encodes CDR1 SEHNR and CDR2 FQNEAQ (reference sequence). Trimming left V 5 bases short and J 4 bases short, with 9 bases between. The CDR3 nucleotides are TGTGCCAGCAGCGACGGGTCATACGAGCAGTACTTC. This encodes CASSDGSYEQYF.

As regards this clonotype: One base away lies a much larger clone, so this may be a sequencing read error. The chain recombines TRBV6-2 or TRBV6-3 with TRBJ2-5, with D tentatively TRBD2 (6 bases). The germline CDR1 and CDR2 sequences are MNHEY and SVGEGT. The CDR3 consists of 15 residues. CDR3 sequence reads: CASSYPGLRQETKYF. The CDR3 coding sequence is TGTGCCAGCAGTTACCCGGGACTCCGGCAAGAGACCAAGTACTTC.

This clonotype has ten or more counts. V is TRBV12-3 or TRBV12-4 and J is TRBJ2-2; perhaps TRBD1 as D (6 bases). V lost 4 bases and J lost 6, with 6 bases in between. The CDR3 sequence is 12 residues long. CDR3 sequence: CASSSGAGELFF. CDR3 nucleotides: TGTGCCAGCAGTTCAGGGGCCGGGGAGCTGTTTTTT.

This clonotype has a handful of counts. This may arise from a read error, as a much more abundant clone is one base away. V gene TRBV10-3 combines with J gene TRBJ1-5, with D possibly matching TRBD1 (6 bases). From germline, CDR1 is ENHRY and CDR2 SYGVKD. V was cut by 3 bases and J by 7 bases, with 13 bases left in between. There are 14 residues in the CDR3. In nucleotides, the CDR3 is TGTGCCATCAGTGACAAGGGGGAGGGACAGCCCCAGCATTTT. Translation: CAISDKGEGQPQHF.